The 16 T cell receptor beta chains below come from one sample, sequenced in a study of T cell responses to AZD1222 COVID-19 vaccine. Libraries were prepared by immunoSEQ multiplex PCR; TCRdb keeps only in-frame clonotypes and omits some of them. Of about 260,000 clones detected, 85% to 95% appear once; the ten largest clones hold less than 0.6%. Sample: peripheral blood, taken on day 0 of AZD1222 vaccination. These receptors were obtained from an adult in good health.

The CDR3 coding sequence is TGTGCCAGCAGCTTTGGACAGGGAACCACAGATACGCAGTATTTT. Translating it yields CASSFGQGTTDTQYF. The chain carries TRBV7-9 and TRBJ2-3; 8 bases align to TRBD1. The V gene's germline CDR1 is SEHNR and CDR2 FQNEAQ (reference sequence). There are 15 residues in the CDR3. Trimming took 3 bases from V and 2 from J; bases not matched to a gene: 4.

The chain links TRBV18 to TRBJ1-2; TRBD1 is a possible D gene (5 bases). The germline gives CDR1 KGHSH, CDR2 LQKENI. The CDR3 totals 16 residues. With 3 bases removed from V and 6 bases from J, the gap between germline ends came to 20 bases. CDR3 DNA sequence: TGTGCCAGCTCACCGGGAGTGGGGTATTGGGGCAATGGCTACACCTTC. Protein: CASSPGVGYWGNGYTF.

V usage is TRBV7-8 and J usage is TRBJ1-1; the D gene is possibly TRBD1 (6 bases). The length of the CDR3 is 13 residues. Germline-derived CDR1 and CDR2 are SGHVS and FQNEAQ. V shed 1 base and J shed 10 bases, with 13 bases lying between them. The CDR3 region has the DNA TGTGCCAGCAGCTTAGGGGGGGGCCTGGGAGCTTTCTTT. Amino acids: CASSLGGGLGAFF.

This chain links TRBV3-1 (or the pseudogene TRBV3-2) with TRBJ1-2; D is undetermined. Germline values: CDR1 LGHDT, CDR2 YNNKEL (reference sequence). V was trimmed by 3 bases and J by 1 base, leaving 12 bases between them. CDR3 size: 15 residues. The CDR3 region is CASSHDQRLNYGYTF. DNA of the CDR3: TGTGCCAGCAGCCACGACCAGAGGCTTAACTATGGCTACACCTTC.

The V and J genes are TRBV5-6 and TRBJ1-5; unclear D gene. Germline V gene data show CDR1 as SGHDT and CDR2 as YYEEEE. Deletions cut 0 bases from V and 0 bases from J, with 10 bases between. This CDR3 has 16 amino acids. The CDR3 bases are TGTGCCAGCAGCTTGGCCGCATGGGATAGCAATCAGCCCCAGCATTTT. This encodes CASSLAAWDSNQPQHF.

The chain combines TRBV19 with TRBJ1-5, with TRBD1 identical over 7 bases. The CDR3 sequence is 14 residues long. The germline CDR1 and CDR2 sequences are LNHDA and SQIVND (reference sequence). V lost 4 bases, J lost 4 bases, and 4 bases stayed unmatched. The chain's CDR3 is CASSTTGRNQPQHF. CDR3 coding DNA: TGTGCCAGTAGTACGACAGGGAGGAATCAGCCCCAGCATTTT.

The rearrangement uses TRBV6-5 and TRBJ1-6; D is unclear. The CDR3 consists of 13 residues. V was pared by 2 bases and J by 14 bases, with 13 bases between. Germline CDR1 MNHEY, CDR2 SVGAGI. This chain's CDR3 is CASSYIGSFTLHF. The CDR3 DNA sequence: TGTGCCAGCAGTTACATCGGAAGTTTCACCCTCCACTTT.

The chain carries TRBV28 and TRBJ1-2; perhaps TRBD1 as D (5 bases). V was trimmed by 6 bases and J by 5 bases, leaving 19 bases between them. Germline CDR1 MDHEN, CDR2 SYDVKM. The CDR3 runs 15 residues. The CDR3 coding sequence is TGTGCCAGCAGCCCCGGAGGTCCCGGGGGTTATGGCTACACCTTC. This encodes CASSPGGPGGYGYTF.

The V and J genes are TRBV2 and TRBJ2-2; the D is unclear. The CDR3 contains 14 residues. Germline values: CDR1 SNHLY, CDR2 FYNNEI. V lost 8 bases and J lost 0, with 10 bases in between. This CDR3 is CASSRNANTGELFF. The CDR3 coding sequence is TGTGCCAGCTCCCGGAACGCGAACACCGGGGAGCTGTTTTTT. Based on the CDR3 plus reference TRBV2 and TRBJ2-2, the full variable domain is EPEVTQTPSHQVTQMGQEVILRCVPISNHLYFYWYRQILGQKVEFLVSFYNNEISEKSEIFDDQFSVERPDGSNFTLKIRSTKLEDSAMYFCASSRNANTGELFFGEGSRLTVL.

This chain links TRBV3-1 (or the pseudogene TRBV3-2) with TRBJ2-1, with unresolved D. Between the trimmed V and J ends, which lost 3 bases and 2 bases, there was a span of 11 bases. Germline V gene data show CDR1 as LGHDT and CDR2 as YNNKEL (reference sequence). This CDR3 contains 15 residues. The CDR3 DNA is TGTGCCAGCAGCCAGGCTGTCTGGACCTACAATGAGCAGTTCTTC. Translating it yields CASSQAVWTYNEQFF.

The genes are TRBV2 and TRBJ2-2; 8 positions agree with TRBD2. Looked up from germline, CDR1 is SNHLY and CDR2 is FYNNEI. The ends lost 0 bases at V and 8 bases at J; junction bases unmatched: 5. CDR3 length: 15 amino acids. CDR3 region: CASSEARTSSGELFF. CDR3 DNA: TGTGCCAGCAGTGAAGCGCGGACTAGCTCTGGGGAGCTGTTTTTT.

This chain uses TRBV5-1 with TRBJ2-3, with 9 bases fitting TRBD1. Germline CDR1 reads SGHRS; CDR2 reads YFSETQ. The CDR3 runs to 15 residues. The junction had 4 bases not matched to a gene; V was cut back by 3 bases and J by 2 bases. The CDR3 is CASSSGTGNTDTQYF. CDR3 nucleotide sequence: TGCGCCAGCAGCTCCGGGACAGGGAACACAGATACGCAGTATTTT.

The V gene is TRBV28, the J gene TRBJ2-7, with TRBD2 as a possible D gene (5 bases). V was cut by 3 bases and J by 5 bases, with 20 bases left in between. CDR3 length equals 16 residues. Per the germline V gene, CDR1 is MDHEN and CDR2 is SYDVKM. The CDR3 is CASSFLTRSRGHEQYF. DNA of the CDR3: TGTGCCAGCAGTTTCCTAACTCGGTCCCGAGGGCACGAGCAGTACTTC.

The J gene is TRBJ2-1, the V gene TRBV27; 11 positions agree with TRBD2. Trimming cost V 6 bases and J 7 bases; bases outside gene matches: 5. The CDR3 runs 14 residues. CDR1 and CDR2 (germline): MNHEY, SMNVEV (reference sequence). DNA for the CDR3: TGTGCCAGCAGCGGGACTAGCGGCCTGAATGAGCAGTTCTTC. Translation gives CASSGTSGLNEQFF.

CDR3 coding DNA: TGCGCCAGCAGCCAAGGCCTAGCTCGGGGTACGAATTCACCCCTCCACTTT. Translated, it gives CASSQGLARGTNSPLHF. The chain has TRBV4-1 and TRBJ1-6; D not resolved. This CDR3 spans 17 amino acids. CDR1 is MGHRA, CDR2 YSYEKL, per germline. V gave up 1 base and J gave up 7 bases, with 17 bases separating them.

This chain links TRBV28 with TRBJ1-3; D not certain. Germline V gene lookup returns CDR1 MDHEN and CDR2 SYDVKM. CDR3 length: 17 residues. Trimming removed 2 bases from V and 0 bases from J, with 14 bases in between. CDR3 loop: CASSLLSRHLSGNTIYF. CDR3 bases: TGTGCCAGCAGTTTACTCTCCCGGCACCTCTCTGGAAACACCATATATTTT.